These 28 T cell receptor beta chains came from one sample sequenced in a study of pediatric ulcerative colitis. One to two pinch biopsies were taken from the rectum during colonoscopy. TCRdb's table, derived via immunoSEQ multiplex PCR, lists solely in-frame clones and lacks some. This table has more than 35,000 clones, about 80% appearing once. The sample was gut tissue. These receptors all stem from a boy under 18 with moderate ulcerative colitis.

The chain is built from TRBV4-1 and TRBJ1-2; TRBD1 matches at 10 bases. This CDR3 spans 16 amino acids. The ends lost 6 bases at V and 4 bases at J; junction bases unmatched: 11. Germline V gives CDR1 MGHRA, CDR2 YSYEKL. CDR3 sequence reads: CASSILGTGAPYGYTF. In DNA, the CDR3 is TGCGCCAGCAGTATTCTTGGGACAGGGGCGCCCTATGGCTACACCTTC.

This clone turned up a few times. The chain uses TRBV30 and TRBJ2-3; 11 bases agree with TRBD2. Germline values: CDR1 GTSNPN, CDR2 SVGIG (reference sequence). The trim removed 0 bases at V and 3 bases at J, leaving 5 bases unmatched. The CDR3 loop spans 16 amino acids. The CDR3 sequence: CAWSVLAGEGTDTQYF. CDR3 nucleotides: TGTGCCTGGAGTGTACTAGCGGGAGAGGGGACAGATACGCAGTATTTT.

V is TRBV6-6 and J is TRBJ2-1; 10 bases match TRBD2. The V gene's germline CDR1 is MNHNY and CDR2 SVGAGI (reference sequence). The CDR3 loop spans 14 amino acids. V shed 5 bases, J shed 6 bases, and the junction held 4 bases outside the gene matches. The CDR3: CASSRRTSGNEQFF. The DNA of the CDR3 is TGTGCCAGCAGTCGCCGGACTAGCGGCAATGAGCAGTTCTTC.

The V and J genes are TRBV5-8 and TRBJ2-2, with 10 bases aligning to TRBD2. Germline-derived CDR1 and CDR2 are SGHTS and YDEGEE. V shed 4 bases, J shed 4 bases, and the junction held 4 bases outside the gene matches. CDR3 length: 15 residues. CDR3 nucleotide sequence: TGTGCCAGCAGCGACAGCGGGAGGGCCACCGGGGAGCTGTTTTTT. Residues: CASSDSGRATGELFF.

V and J are TRBV4-2 and TRBJ1-3; the D is unclear. CDR1 and CDR2 from the germline V gene are LGHNA and YNFKEQ. V was clipped by 3 bases and J by 4 bases, with 13 bases between them. The CDR3 is 15 residues long. Here the CDR3 DNA reads TGTGCCAGCAGCCAGGAAATACTAGGAGGAAACACCATATATTTT. Amino acid sequence: CASSQEILGGNTIYF.

The rearrangement links TRBV30 to TRBJ1-5; D call uncertain. The length of the CDR3 is 12 residues. Germline assignment: CDR1 GTSNPN and CDR2 SVGIG (reference sequence). Trimming cost V 2 bases and J 5 bases, with 7 bases left between them. This chain's CDR3 is CAWSRRDQPQHF. CDR3 nucleotides: TGTGCCTGGAGTCGTCGTGATCAGCCCCAGCATTTT. Variable domain in full (rest from reference TRBV30 and TRBJ1-5): SQTIHQWPATLVQPVGSPLSLECTVEGTSNPNLYWYRQAAGRGLQLLFYSVGIGQISSEVPQNLSASRPQDRQFILSSKKLLLSDSGFYLCAWSRRDQPQHFGDGTRLSIL.

This chain uses TRBV11-3 with TRBJ2-5, with D possibly being TRBD1 or TRBD2 (5 bases each). The CDR3 totals 19 residues. The germline gives CDR1 SGHNT, CDR2 YENEEA. The V end was cut by 4 bases, the J end by 3 bases, with 27 bases between. The CDR3 region is CASSYEGPTPGWWEETQYF. CDR3 nucleotide sequence: TGTGCCAGCAGCTACGAGGGCCCAACGCCAGGGTGGTGGGAAGAGACCCAGTACTTC.

V and J are TRBV5-1 and TRBJ1-1; D is undetermined. The ends were cut back, 2 bases at V and 6 bases at J, with 11 bases in the middle. Germline V gene sequence: CDR1 SGHRS, CDR2 YFSETQ. The CDR3 has 13 amino acids. Written as DNA, the CDR3 is TGCGCCAGCAGCTTCCTATTACGGTCTGAAGCTTTCTTT. This gives the protein CASSFLLRSEAFF.

The chain has TRBV19 and TRBJ1-1; TRBD1 matches 9 bases. Germline CDR1 is LNHDA and CDR2 is SQIVND (reference sequence). J lost 7 bases, V lost 2 bases, and 5 bases had no gene match. The CDR3 contains 14 residues. CDR3 region: CASSITGTGSEAFF. The CDR3 DNA reads TGTGCCAGTAGTATAACAGGGACAGGGAGTGAAGCTTTCTTT. Filled out from reference TRBV19 and TRBJ1-1, the complete variable domain reads DGGITQSPKYLFRKEGQNVTLSCEQNLNHDAMYWYRQDPGQGLRLIYYSQIVNDFQKGDIAEGYSVSREKKESFPLTVTSAQKNPTAFYLCASSITGTGSEAFFGQGTRLTVV.

This clone was seen once. The chain has TRBV5-1 and TRBJ2-7, with D unresolved. Germline V gives CDR1 SGHRS, CDR2 YFSETQ. With 5 bases removed from V and 6 bases from J, the gap between germline ends came to 15 bases. CDR3 size: 13 residues. CDR3 protein: CASRRADDGEQYF. In DNA, the CDR3 is TGCGCCAGCAGACGCGCAGACGACGGCGAGCAGTACTTC.

The chain recombines TRBV11-2 with TRBJ1-5; no definite D call. V lost 5 bases, J lost 7 bases, and 12 bases lay in between. Per germline, CDR1 SGHAT and CDR2 FQNNGV. This CDR3 is 13 amino acids long. The CDR3 region is CASSVTQTQPQHF. DNA of the CDR3: TGTGCCAGCAGCGTCACCCAGACGCAGCCCCAGCATTTT.

This rearrangement joins TRBV29-1 to TRBJ2-1; 12 bases match TRBD2. From germline, CDR1 is SQVTM and CDR2 ANQGSEA. The V gene end was trimmed by 6 bases and the J gene end by 6 bases; junction bases not matched to a gene: 6. This CDR3 region has 14 residues. In DNA form, the CDR3 reads TGCAGCGTCTCTAGCGGGGGGGTTATCAATGAGCAGTTCTTC. Translation gives CSVSSGGVINEQFF.

This chain links TRBV9 with TRBJ2-2; no definite D call. Trimming shortened V by 4 bases and J by 2 bases, and 15 bases separated the two germline ends. The CDR3 extends over 16 amino acids. Germline CDR1 and CDR2: SGDLS and YYNGEE. In DNA form, the CDR3 reads TGTGCCAGCAGCCCCCGAAACACAGAAAACACCGGGGAGCTGTTTTTT. It codes for CASSPRNTENTGELFF.

The chain combines TRBV19 with TRBJ2-1, with D possibly being TRBD2 (6 bases). The CDR3 is 15 amino acids. V lost 6 bases and J lost 2, with 14 bases in between. Germline V lookup: CDR1 LNHDA, CDR2 SQIVND (reference sequence). CDR3 sequence reads: CASRLGSWAYNEQFF. The CDR3 nucleotides are TGTGCCAGTAGACTCGGGAGTTGGGCCTACAATGAGCAGTTCTTC.

The gene calls are TRBV9 and TRBJ2-7; TRBD1 matches 9 bases. Germline V gene sequence: CDR1 SGDLS, CDR2 YYNGEE. This CDR3 is 15 amino acids long. The V and J ends lost 3 bases and 5 bases, in that order; junction bases with no gene match: 9. The DNA of the CDR3 is TGTGCCAGCAGCGCTGGGGGACAGGGTTTTCACGAGCAGTACTTC. Translation gives CASSAGGQGFHEQYF.

V gene TRBV5-1 combines with J gene TRBJ2-3; the D gene is possibly TRBD1 (6 bases). CDR3 length equals 16 residues. Germline CDR1 is SGHRS and CDR2 is YFSETQ. V lost 3 bases, J lost 2 bases, and 16 bases lay in between. CDR3 in amino acids: CASSSHRDTSTDTQYF. CDR3 DNA sequence: TGCGCCAGCAGCTCGCACCGGGACACCTCCACAGATACGCAGTATTTT.

The chain recombines TRBV5-1 with TRBJ1-1; unclear D gene. The CDR3 loop spans 14 amino acids. Germline CDR1 and CDR2: SGHRS and YFSETQ. The germline V and J ends were trimmed by 6 bases and 1 base, with 13 bases remaining between them. The CDR3 DNA is TGCGCCAGCACTCCTGGGCCGGGGAACACTGAAGCTTTCTTT. Amino acid sequence: CASTPGPGNTEAFF.

This clone appeared a few times. The chain couples TRBV21-1 to TRBJ1-3; TRBD1 was called by the table and not checked on the DNA. TRBV21-1 is a documented pseudogene. There are 14 residues in the CDR3. The CDR3 spells CASSNDRVLYTIYF. As DNA, the CDR3 is TGTGCCAGCAGCAATGACAGGGTCTTGTACACCATATATTTT.

CDR3 nucleotide sequence: TGTGCCAGTAGTATAAAACCTTCGAACACCGGGGAGCTGTTTTTT. It is translated as CASSIKPSNTGELFF. V gene TRBV19 combines with J gene TRBJ2-2, with D hard to call. Per germline, CDR1 LNHDA and CDR2 SQIVND (reference sequence). Trimming removed 2 bases at V and 0 bases at J, with 7 bases between. The CDR3 runs 15 residues.

With respect to this clone: Other DNA sequences within the sample encode an identical CDR3. The chain combines TRBV4-1 with TRBJ1-3, with D uncertain. The germline V and J ends were trimmed by 0 bases and 0 bases, with 6 bases remaining between them. This CDR3 region has 15 residues. Germline loops: CDR1 MGHRA, CDR2 YSYEKL. The CDR3 sequence: CASSQEGISGNTIYF. The CDR3 DNA sequence: TGCGCCAGCAGCCAAGAGGGGATCTCTGGAAACACCATATATTTT.

This chain links TRBV19 with TRBJ1-2; TRBD1 is a possible D gene (6 bases). Trimming stripped 3 bases from V and 8 bases from J, with 13 bases between. The CDR3 totals 13 residues. Looked up from germline, CDR1 is LNHDA and CDR2 is SQIVND (reference sequence). The CDR3 protein is CASSIGGWAGYTF. CDR3 nucleotides: TGTGCCAGTAGTATCGGGGGCTGGGCGGGCTACACCTTC. The whole variable domain, remainder taken from reference TRBV19 and TRBJ1-2, is DGGITQSPKYLFRKEGQNVTLSCEQNLNHDAMYWYRQDPGQGLRLIYYSQIVNDFQKGDIAEGYSVSREKKESFPLTVTSAQKNPTAFYLCASSIGGWAGYTFGSGTRLTVV.

The V and J genes are TRBV2 and TRBJ2-7, with TRBD1 matching over 8 bases. The CDR3 has 15 residues. V was clipped by 6 bases and J by 3 bases; unmatched bases: 10. Germline lookup yields CDR1 SNHLY and CDR2 FYNNEI. CDR3 sequence (DNA): TGTGCCAGCAGGGTTACAGGGGGAGGCTACTACGAGCAGTACTTC. It specifies CASRVTGGGYYEQYF.

The CDR3 DNA sequence: TGCGCCAGCAGCGCGGCGGGGGGAGGCACAGATACGCAGTATTTT. Amino acids: CASSAAGGGTDTQYF. This chain joins TRBV5-1 and TRBJ2-3; 8 positions agree with TRBD2. This CDR3 is 15 amino acids long. Germline trimming cut 4 bases from V and 1 base from J; bases unmatched to any gene: 5. Germline V gene lookup returns CDR1 SGHRS and CDR2 YFSETQ.

The chain is built from TRBV5-1 and TRBJ1-2; TRBD1 might be the D (5 bases). Germline CDR1 is SGHRS and CDR2 is YFSETQ. The CDR3 is made up of 14 amino acids. Deletions cut 0 bases from V and 2 bases from J, with 8 bases between. The CDR3, as DNA: TGCGCCAGCAGCTTGGCCGGGGGGAACTATGGCTACACCTTC. Amino acids: CASSLAGGNYGYTF.

CDR3 sequence: CASYSDSNTEAFF. The CDR3 nucleotides are TGTGCCAGTTATTCAGATTCTAACACTGAAGCTTTCTTT. V gene TRBV19 combines with J gene TRBJ1-1; D uncertain. Germline CDR1 LNHDA, CDR2 SQIVND (reference sequence). The V end was cut by 8 bases, the J end by 2 bases, with 12 bases between. The CDR3 covers 13 residues.

J is TRBJ2-1 and V is TRBV7-9; 8 bases line up with TRBD1. With V trimmed by 4 bases and J by 3 bases, 11 bases remained unmatched. This CDR3 comprises 17 residues. Germline V lookup: CDR1 SEHNR, CDR2 FQNEAQ (reference sequence). The CDR3 spells CASSSIMGQARYNEQFF. DNA of the CDR3: TGTGCCAGCAGCTCAATAATGGGACAGGCCCGCTACAATGAGCAGTTCTTC.

The rearrangement joins TRBV6-1 to TRBJ1-1; a possible D gene is TRBD1 (6 bases). Trimming pared 3 bases from V and 1 base from J, leaving 18 bases between. The CDR3 runs 17 residues. CDR1 MNHNS and CDR2 SASEGT come from the germline V gene. CDR3 DNA: TGTGCCAGCAGTGACTACGTTTTCGCGGACAGGAACACTGAAGCTTTCTTT. Residues: CASSDYVFADRNTEAFF.

The chain links TRBV6-4 to TRBJ2-1, with TRBD2 matching 16 bases. V shed 0 bases, J shed 8 bases, and the junction held 1 base outside the gene matches. The germline V gene encodes CDR1 MRHNA and CDR2 SNTAGT. This CDR3 spans 16 amino acids. The CDR3 DNA reads TGTGCCAGCAGTGACTCCGGGACTAGCGGGGGGGATGAGCAGTTCTTC. Protein sequence: CASSDSGTSGGDEQFF.